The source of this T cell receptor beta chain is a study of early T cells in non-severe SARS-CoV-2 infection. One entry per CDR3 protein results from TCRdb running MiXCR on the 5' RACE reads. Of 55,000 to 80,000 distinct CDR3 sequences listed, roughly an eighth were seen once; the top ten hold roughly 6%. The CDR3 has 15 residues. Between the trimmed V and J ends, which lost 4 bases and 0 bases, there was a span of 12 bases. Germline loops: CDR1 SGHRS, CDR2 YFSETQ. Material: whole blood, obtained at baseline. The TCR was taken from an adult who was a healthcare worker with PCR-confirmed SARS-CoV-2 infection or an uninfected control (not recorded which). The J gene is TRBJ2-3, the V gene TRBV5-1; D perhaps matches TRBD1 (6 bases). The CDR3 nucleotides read TGCGCCAGCAGCCGAGACAGGCCTAGCACAGATACGCAGTATTTT. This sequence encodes CASSRDRPSTDTQYF.